This T cell receptor beta chain was sequenced during a study of chemoradiotherapy in HPV16-positive cancers (dated by TCRdb to 2021 to 2024). A note on the overall study: Candidate HPV-specific T-cell clones and common TCR motifs were defined through functional T-cell assays on cells from a couple of HPV16-positive patients. The candidate HPV-specific TCRs and motifs were subsequently tracked in TCR repertoires obtained from some 90 patients with HPV-related cancers. The study asked whether T-cell immunity against the HPV oncoproteins E6 and E7 changes during chemoradiotherapy and whether it affects survival. Broad study findings and their caveats: Expansion of candidate HPV-specific clones and E7-related TCR motifs was observed in the tumor microenvironment during treatment, whereas no such expansion was observed for non-HPV-specific T cells. Improved recurrence-free survival in HPV16-positive patients was associated with expansion of HPV-responsive T cells during chemoradiotherapy. The functional definition of HPV-specific T cells came from only a couple of HPV16-positive patients, and the survival association was reported for HPV16-positive patients.

Receptors were amplified or captured by the immunoSEQ multiplex PCR assay. Imported from immuneACCESS, the table was reduced by TCRdb to in-frame sequences with V and J called. These copies leave out some clones; in studies compared against another copy, an unresolved V gene accounts for under half, and the cause of the remainder is not known. In this sample the table shows about 2,300 clones, 70% to 85% of which occur a single time. Of the sample, roughly 26% is held by the ten largest clones. Repertoires were sampled repeatedly over the course of chemoradiotherapy so that clonal expansion in the tumor microenvironment could be followed. From the cysteine up to the phenylalanine, the CDR3 has a length of 15 residues. This entry keeps only the CDR3 DNA: 45 bases, framed from base 1. The germline V gene sets CDR1 to SGDLS and CDR2 to YYNGEE. Trimming removed 7 bases from V and 0 bases from J, leaving 13 bases between the germline ends.

With regard to this clone: Its specific antigen is unknown. No clone much larger than this one lies a single base away; base qualities are absent.

The clonotype comes from a human donor with HPV-associated anogenital cancer. This receptor chain uses TRBV9 and TRBJ1-4, with the D gene call left open. The starting material was tumor tissue, obtained from a patient who underwent chemoradiotherapy. The CDR3 amino acid sequence is: CASGPYGSTNEKLFF. In nucleotides, the sequence is TGTGCCAGCGGTCCGTATGGGTCAACTAATGAAAAACTGTTTTTT.